The 11 T cell receptor beta chains in this list originate from one sample, sequenced in a study of shared clonotypes between healthy human individuals (dated by TCRdb to the early 2020s). Libraries were prepared through the immunoSEQ multiplex PCR assay. This is the immuneACCESS table as TCRdb keeps it, with only in-frame sequences that have V and J called. A part of the clones is gone; compared with another copy, unresolved V genes explain less than half, and the rest is unexplained. Recorded for this sample are hundreds of thousands of clones; 74% of them occurred a single time. Approximately 1.6% of the sample belongs to the ten largest clones. Specimen: memory CD4+ T cells sorted from blood. According to the study, the label for this sample's cell subset or site signals: CD45RA-negative fraction. These TCRs come from a woman aged 30 to 39 in good health.

The chain links TRBV5-1 to TRBJ1-2; D not resolved. CDR1 is SGHRS and CDR2 is YFSETQ in the germline V gene. Between the trimmed V and J ends, which lost 2 bases and 1 base, there was a span of 9 bases. The CDR3 contains 14 residues. In DNA, the CDR3 is TGCGCCAGCAGCTTAACAGCTATTAACTATGGCTACACCTTC. Its translation: CASSLTAINYGYTF.

A few counts support this clone. The gene calls are TRBV5-6 and TRBJ1-2; D not certain. Per the germline V gene, CDR1 is SGHDT and CDR2 is YYEEEE. The CDR3 is 12 amino acids. Trimming pared 2 bases from V and 2 bases from J, leaving 4 bases between. The CDR3 loop reads CASSLLNYGYTF. The CDR3 nucleotides are TGTGCCAGCAGCTTACTCAACTATGGCTACACCTTC.

This clone has more than one count but fewer than ten. The chain carries TRBV19 and TRBJ2-5, with 7 bases lining up with TRBD1. V trimming: 5 bases; J trimming: 2 bases; junction bases outside the gene matches: 2. Germline values: CDR1 LNHDA, CDR2 SQIVND (reference sequence). This CDR3 is built from 13 residues. The CDR3: CASSRRGQETQYF. CDR3 nucleotides: TGTGCCAGTAGTCGCAGGGGGCAAGAGACCCAGTACTTC.

The rearrangement links TRBV11-2 to TRBJ2-1, with 15 positions matching TRBD2. In germline, CDR1 is SGHAT, CDR2 FQNNGV. The CDR3 runs to 19 residues. Trimming cost V 0 bases and J 6 bases; bases outside gene matches: 9. The CDR3 DNA sequence: TGTGCCAGCAGCTTAGACCCCTGGGGGACTAGCGGGAGGAGCAATGAGCAGTTCTTC. Residues: CASSLDPWGTSGRSNEQFF.

Only one count was recorded for this clone. The chain joins TRBV5-1 to TRBJ1-1, with 10 bases identical to TRBD1. V gave up 0 bases and J gave up 6 bases; unmatched junction bases: 5. The length of the CDR3 is 15 residues. Germline loops: CDR1 SGHRS, CDR2 YFSETQ. CDR3 sequence reads: CASSLGQGAGAEAFF. As DNA, the CDR3 is TGCGCCAGCAGCTTGGGACAGGGGGCCGGCGCTGAAGCTTTCTTT.

The chain couples TRBV6-1 to TRBJ2-3; D gene unclear. Germline V gene lookup returns CDR1 MNHNS and CDR2 SASEGT. The CDR3 has 15 residues. V lost 6 bases, J lost 0 bases, and 13 bases lay in between. The CDR3 nucleotides read TGTGCCAGCAGCCCTAGGTGGGCGAGCACAGATACGCAGTATTTT. Its translation is CASSPRWASTDTQYF.

The rearrangement joins TRBV25-1 to TRBJ2-1; TRBD2 is a possible D gene (6 bases). CDR1 MGHDK and CDR2 SYGVNS come from the germline V gene. The V end was cut by 10 bases, the J end by 2 bases, with 15 bases between. CDR3 size: 14 residues. CDR3 coding DNA: TGTGCCACACATAACGGGAGACCCTACAATGAGCAGTTCTTC. This codes for CATHNGRPYNEQFF. The complete variable domain, with remaining parts taken from reference TRBV25-1 and TRBJ2-1, reads EADIYQTPRYLVIGTGKKITLECSQTMGHDKMYWYQQDPGMELHLIHYSYGVNSTEKGDLSSESTVSRIRTEHFPLTLESARPSHTSQYLCATHNGRPYNEQFFGPGTRLTVL.

There are many counts of this clone. The J gene is TRBJ2-1, the V gene TRBV5-1, with 12 bases fitting TRBD2. This CDR3 region has 16 residues. Germline V lookup: CDR1 SGHRS, CDR2 YFSETQ. J lost 2 bases, V lost 1 base, and 1 base had no gene match. CDR3 loop: CASSLSSGRAYNEQFF. CDR3 nucleotides: TGCGCCAGCAGCTTGTCTAGCGGGAGGGCCTACAATGAGCAGTTCTTC.

As regards this clone: This may stem from a read error, because a much larger clone lies one nucleotide away. Distinct nucleotide sequences in the sample also encode this CDR3. V gene TRBV14 combines with J gene TRBJ1-1, with 9 positions matching TRBD1. CDR3 length equals 13 residues. The junction had 2 bases not matched to a gene; V was cut back by 6 bases and J by 3 bases. Germline loops: CDR1 SGHDN, CDR2 FVKESK. CDR3 DNA: TGTGCCAGCAGTCGACAGGGGGACACTGAAGCTTTCTTT. It yields the protein CASSRQGDTEAFF.

In regard to this clone: Other DNA sequences in this sample translate to the same CDR3. The chain couples TRBV15 to TRBJ2-5; D not resolved. Looked up from germline, CDR1 is LNHNV and CDR2 is YYDKDF (reference sequence). The CDR3 is made up of 15 amino acids. The ends were cut back, 0 bases at V and 0 bases at J, with 8 bases in the middle. The CDR3 sequence: CATSRDRGNQETQYF. The CDR3 DNA follows: TGTGCCACCAGCAGAGATCGCGGCAACCAAGAGACCCAGTACTTC.

The rearrangement links TRBV6-1 to TRBJ2-7; TRBD2 matches 15 bases. The CDR3 length is 16 residues. V lost 5 bases, J lost 7 bases, and 9 bases stayed unmatched. CDR1 is MNHNS, CDR2 SASEGT, per germline. In nucleotides, the CDR3 is TGTGCCAGCAGTAAAGGGACTAGCGGGAGGTCGGATGAGCAGTACTTC. This codes for CASSKGTSGRSDEQYF.